Detailed here is one T cell receptor beta chain. Its antigen remains unidentified. This entry is derived from a study of shared clonotypes between healthy human individuals. About the study: Per donor, CD8 memory used one plate, CD8 naive used two, CD4 memory used three and CD4 naive used three.

Using immunoSEQ multiplex PCR, the repertoire was profiled, and TCRdb retains in-frame clones only, with some absent. The sample shows some 660,000 clones, around three quarters of them seen only once. The V end lost 0 bases, the J end lost 1 base, and 4 bases lay between the germline ends. There are 13 residues in the CDR3. Germline values: CDR1 SGHNT, CDR2 YYREEE (reference sequence). Regarding the study as a whole: Of the naive CD4 clonotypes, approximately 5% were shared across several donors. Generation probabilities of non-shared clonotypes were lower (relative to those shared by all four donors). Across subsets, estimated richness was generally greater for naive than for memory populations.

Sequenced material: memory CD4+ T cells sorted from blood. Subset defined: CD45RA-negative fraction. The sequence came from a woman aged 30 to 39 in good health. This chain uses TRBV5-4 with TRBJ2-5; D remains unclear. CDR3 loop: CASSLGIQETQYF. In DNA form, the CDR3 reads TGTGCCAGCAGCTTGGGGATCCAAGAGACCCAGTACTTC.